The clone carrying this TCR beta chain was counted at least ten times. Antigen unknown. V trimming: 0 bases; J trimming: 10 bases; junction bases outside the gene matches: 12. The germline V gene has CDR1 LNHNV and CDR2 YYDKDF (reference sequence). The CDR3 loop spans 17 amino acids. The sample originates from a study of CD8 T cells in ankylosing spondylitis. Study observations and caveats: There were earlier reports of some motif variants in reactive arthritis synovial fluid and blood.

MiXCR, run by TCRdb on the 5' RACE reads, gives a single entry per CDR3 protein. The sample includes around 150,000 distinct CDR3 sequences, approximately 7.3% of them seen just once. Sequences were obtained from blood, either unsorted or a sorted T cell fraction (not recorded which). V gene TRBV15 combines with J gene TRBJ1-6; TRBD1 matches 7 bases. This TCR derives from a female donor with ankylosing spondylitis or in good health (not recorded which). CDR3 in amino acids: CATSRDSTGTAGSPLHF. The CDR3 nucleotides are TGTGCCACCAGCAGAGATTCGACAGGGACAGCGGGATCACCCCTCCACTTT.